This T cell receptor (beta chain) originates from a study of OX40 agonist ivuxolimab in advanced cancers. For the study at large: Every 2 weeks, patients received ivuxolimab intravenously, dosed at 0.01 to 10 mg/kg.

Findings of the study overall: More expanded clones were found, on average, in CD8+ than in CD4+ T cells.

On this clone: Its matching antigen is unknown.

Produced via immunoSEQ multiplex PCR; TCRdb's table is partial and in-frame only. The top ten hold roughly 2.3% of the sample, which has about 64,000 clones, about 80% seen once. V lost 4 bases, J lost 1 base, and 13 bases lay in between. CDR3 length equals 15 residues. Germline V gene lookup returns CDR1 MGHRA and CDR2 YSYEKL. Material: CD4+ or CD8+ T cells sorted from blood, obtained in a trial of the OX40 agonist ivuxolimab. This chain links TRBV4-1 with TRBJ1-1; weak D call: TRBD1 (5 bases). The receptor comes from an adult with an advanced solid tumor such as melanoma, head and neck, liver or kidney cancer. CDR3 DNA: TGCGCCAGCAGCCCCCGCGCAGGGTCGAACACTGAAGCTTTCTTT. This codes for CASSPRAGSNTEAFF.